Each of the 28 T cell receptor beta chains below was sequenced from the same sample in a study of tumor-infiltrating lymphocytes in localized non-small cell lung cancer. The assay was immunoSEQ multiplex PCR, and TCRdb's table has in-frame clones only and misses some. Altogether about 5,100 clones are present, less than 70% being singletons, with the ten largest covering 55% to 75%. Source material: lung tumor tissue. Source of these receptors: a human donor with non-small cell lung cancer.

This clone has a handful of counts. The CDR3 sequence is CAWSWGIEAFF. CDR3 sequence (DNA): TGTGCCTGGAGTTGGGGGATTGAAGCTTTCTTT. The chain couples TRBV30 to TRBJ1-1; perhaps TRBD1 as D (5 bases). The length of the CDR3 is 11 residues. Germline values: CDR1 GTSNPN, CDR2 SVGIG (reference sequence). Between the trimmed V and J ends, which lost 2 bases and 7 bases, there was a span of 8 bases.

This clone was picked up one time. V gene TRBV18 combines with J gene TRBJ2-4; D not resolved. The V end was cut by 2 bases, the J end by 7 bases, with 9 bases between. The CDR3 length is 13 residues. From germline, CDR1 is KGHSH and CDR2 LQKENI. The CDR3 reads CASSPGSGNIQYF. DNA of the CDR3: TGTGCCAGCTCACCAGGGTCTGGGAACATTCAGTACTTC.

This chain links TRBV19 with TRBJ1-2; 10 bases match TRBD1. CDR3 size: 14 residues. V dropped 5 bases and J dropped 7; count of bases not matched to a gene: 7. In germline, CDR1 is LNHDA, CDR2 SQIVND (reference sequence). The CDR3 loop is CASSPRQGARGYTF. The CDR3 DNA follows: TGTGCCAGTAGTCCACGACAGGGGGCGCGTGGCTACACCTTC.

The gene calls are TRBV13 and TRBJ2-5, with 8 bases aligning to TRBD1. Germline-derived CDR1 and CDR2 are PRHDT and FYEKMQ (reference sequence). Trimming took 4 bases from V and 5 from J; bases not matched to a gene: 15. The CDR3 runs 17 residues. This chain's CDR3 is CASSSFSPGGHRETQYF. The CDR3 coding sequence is TGTGCCAGCAGCTCGTTCTCCCCAGGGGGCCATCGGGAGACCCAGTACTTC.

The chain couples TRBV30 to TRBJ1-3, with D unresolved. Between the trimmed V and J ends, which lost 7 bases and 4 bases, there was a span of 5 bases. The CDR3 extends over 10 amino acids. The germline gives CDR1 GTSNPN, CDR2 SVGIG (reference sequence). The DNA of the CDR3 is TGTGCCTATGTAGGAAACACCATATATTTT. Its protein is CAYVGNTIYF.

This clone was found a few times. The chain joins TRBV11-2 to TRBJ2-7; D gene ambiguous. V was cut by 5 bases and J by 5 bases, with 10 bases left in between. Germline assignment: CDR1 SGHAT and CDR2 FQNNGV. The CDR3 is 12 amino acids. CDR3 amino acids: CASSPDTNEQYF. The DNA for the CDR3 is TGTGCCAGCAGCCCCGATACTAACGAGCAGTACTTC.

This clone was counted between two and nine times. The V call is TRBV4-3, the J call TRBJ1-2; a possible D gene is TRBD1 (6 bases). Germline V gene lookup returns CDR1 LGHNA and CDR2 YSLEER. V lost 2 bases and J lost 4, with 11 bases in between. This CDR3 region has 14 residues. As DNA, the CDR3 is TGCGCCAGCAGCCAAACGGGGGCTGGCTATGGCTACACCTTC. It yields the protein CASSQTGAGYGYTF.

This CDR3 reads CASSLDPADTEAFF. CDR3 nucleotides: TGTGCCAGCAGCTTAGACCCCGCTGACACTGAAGCTTTCTTT. The genes are TRBV7-8 and TRBJ1-1; D unclear. The CDR3 length is 14 residues. The germline gives CDR1 SGHVS, CDR2 FQNEAQ. The V and J ends lost 1 base and 3 bases respectively, with 9 bases between them.

This chain joins TRBV19 and TRBJ1-5, with D uncertain. V shed 7 bases and J shed 1 base, with 14 bases lying between them. This CDR3 is built from 15 residues. Per the germline V gene, CDR1 is LNHDA and CDR2 is SQIVND (reference sequence). CDR3 loop: CASKEASSSNQPQHF. In nucleotides, the CDR3 is TGTGCCAGTAAAGAGGCGAGCTCAAGCAATCAGCCCCAGCATTTT.

Only a few counts were recorded for this clone. The chain carries TRBV7-9 and TRBJ2-7, with D possibly being TRBD1 (5 bases). Trimming removed 5 bases at V and 2 bases at J, with 16 bases between. CDR1 and CDR2 from the germline V gene are SEHNR and FQNEAQ (reference sequence). This CDR3 has 15 residues. The CDR3 nucleotides read TGTGCCAGCAGCCTCTCCGAAGAGACAGCCTACGAGCAGTACTTC. Its translation is CASSLSEETAYEQYF.

The genes are TRBV14 and TRBJ2-1; D unclear. Germline V gives CDR1 SGHDN, CDR2 FVKESK. CDR3 length: 17 residues. V lost 2 bases and J 4 bases, leaving 18 bases between the germline ends. Written as DNA, the CDR3 is TGTGCCAGCAGCCAATCTGGCCCCGTACCATCATACAATGAGCAGTTCTTC. The encoded protein is CASSQSGPVPSYNEQFF. Together with reference TRBV14 and TRBJ2-1, the CDR3 gives the full variable domain: EAGVTQFPSHSVIEKGQTVTLRCDPISGHDNLYWYRRVMGKEIKFLLHFVKESKQDESGMPNNRFLAERTGGTYSTLKVQPAELEDSGVYFCASSQSGPVPSYNEQFFGPGTRLTVL.

This clone was recorded once. The junction and the germline gene differ at one end; a read error may be behind it. The chain couples TRBV6-5 to TRBJ1-4; D might be TRBD1 (5 bases). The CDR3 runs to 15 residues. CDR1 and CDR2 from the germline V gene are MNHEY and SVGAGI. The CDR3 sequence: CASSDRSSGNGKLFF. Here the CDR3 DNA reads TGTGCCAGCAGCGATAGGTCCTCAGGGAATGGAAAACTGTTTTTT.

This chain joins TRBV2 and TRBJ2-7; 11 bases are shared with TRBD2. This CDR3 contains 14 residues. Trimming cost V 6 bases and J 6 bases; bases outside gene matches: 7. Germline V lookup: CDR1 SNHLY, CDR2 FYNNEI. For the CDR3, the DNA is TGTGCCAGCAGATCTAGCGGGGGGCCCCTCGAGCAGTACTTC. Translating it yields CASRSSGGPLEQYF.

This clone appeared a few times. The chain recombines TRBV4-2 with TRBJ1-3; 7 positions agree with TRBD1. The V gene end was trimmed by 0 bases and the J gene end by 2 bases; junction bases not matched to a gene: 1. The V gene's germline CDR1 is LGHNA and CDR2 YNFKEQ. This CDR3 spans 15 amino acids. The CDR3, as DNA: TGTGCCAGCAGCCAAGATAGGGGGCCTGGAAACACCATATATTTT. This codes for CASSQDRGPGNTIYF.

This chain uses TRBV7-9 with TRBJ2-5; no clear D. The germline V gene encodes CDR1 SEHNR and CDR2 FQNEAQ (reference sequence). The germline V and J ends were trimmed by 1 base and 5 bases, with 2 bases remaining between them. This CDR3 contains 11 residues. The CDR3 sequence: CASSLDETQYF. The CDR3 DNA sequence: TGTGCCAGCAGCTTAGATGAGACCCAGTACTTC.

This clone turned up a few times. The chain carries TRBV6-1 and TRBJ2-7; TRBD2 aligns across 12 bases. V lost 3 bases to trimming and J lost 0 bases; unmatched junction nucleotides: 0. Per the germline V gene, CDR1 is MNHNS and CDR2 is SASEGT. The CDR3 sequence is 15 residues long. The CDR3 protein is CASSETSGSSYEQYV. CDR3 nucleotide sequence: TGTGCCAGCAGTGAGACTAGCGGGAGCTCCTACGAGCAGTACGTC.

V and J are TRBV5-6 and TRBJ2-7; D may correspond to TRBD1 or TRBD2 (7 bases each). This CDR3 spans 16 amino acids. Trimming stripped 1 base from V and 2 bases from J, with 16 bases between. Germline V CDR1 and CDR2: SGHDT, YYEEEE. The CDR3 DNA sequence: TGTGCCAGCAGCTTGCGGGGAGGGGGCGTGGCCTACGAGCAGTACGTC. This gives the protein CASSLRGGGVAYEQYV.

This clone appeared a few times. The V call is TRBV29-1, the J call TRBJ1-5, with 7 bases identical to TRBD1. There are 13 residues in the CDR3. V lost 6 bases, J lost 4 bases, and 6 bases stayed unmatched. Germline V lookup: CDR1 SQVTM, CDR2 ANQGSEA. The CDR3 nucleotides are TGCAGCGTACTACAGGGGAAGAATCAGCCCCAGCATTTT. Protein: CSVLQGKNQPQHF.

The chain has TRBV7-6 and TRBJ2-3; tentatively, D is TRBD2 (7 bases). The CDR3 contains 15 residues. In germline, CDR1 is SGHVS, CDR2 FNYEAQ. V was trimmed by 3 bases and J by 0 bases, leaving 10 bases between them. The CDR3 region has the DNA TGTGCCAGCAGCTTGGCGGGGGCTAGCACAGATACGCAGTATTTT. Translation gives CASSLAGASTDTQYF.

The V and J genes are TRBV4-3 and TRBJ1-2; D is ambiguous. Trimming removed 1 base from V and 8 bases from J, with 14 bases in between. Germline V gene data show CDR1 as LGHNA and CDR2 as YSLEER. The CDR3 covers 14 residues. The CDR3 coding sequence is TGCGCCAGCAGCCAAGTGGGAGGTATTGGCGGCTACACCTTC. Its protein product is CASSQVGGIGGYTF.

The rearrangement uses TRBV30 and TRBJ1-2; no reliable D call. Germline-derived CDR1 and CDR2 are GTSNPN and SVGIG (reference sequence). V lost 5 bases and J lost 1, with 14 bases in between. CDR3 length equals 14 residues. The DNA for the CDR3 is TGTGCCTGGGGCGGTGACTCGGTTAACTATGGCTACACCTTC. Translation: CAWGGDSVNYGYTF. Using reference TRBV30 and TRBJ1-2 for the parts outside the CDR3, the full variable domain is SQTIHQWPATLVQPVGSPLSLECTVEGTSNPNLYWYRQAAGRGLQLLFYSVGIGQISSEVPQNLSASRPQDRQFILSSKKLLLSDSGFYLCAWGGDSVNYGYTFGSGTRLTVV.

This clone was seen more than once but under ten times. The chain uses TRBV4-1 and TRBJ1-5; D may be TRBD1 (5 bases). Trimming took off 6 bases at V and 0 bases at J, with 24 bases between the two ends. This CDR3 has 19 residues. The germline V gene has CDR1 MGHRA and CDR2 YSYEKL. The CDR3 sequence: CASSTPAGAAKYSNQPQHF. Written as DNA, the CDR3 is TGCGCCAGCAGTACCCCCGCCGGGGCGGCGAAATATAGCAATCAGCCCCAGCATTTT.

The chain employs TRBV23-1 and TRBJ2-3; the match to TRBD2 covers 16 bases. TRBV23-1 belongs to the ORF category, with a function that is uncertain. Trimming cost V 9 bases and J 4 bases; bases outside gene matches: 10. The CDR3 loop spans 17 amino acids. The CDR3 is CASTGTSGRGLADTQYF. In nucleotides, the CDR3 is TGCGCCAGTACCGGGACTAGCGGGAGGGGCTTGGCAGATACGCAGTATTTT.

CDR3 coding DNA: TGTGCCAGCAGCTTAGGGCTAGGAAAGAAGTCGTTCTTC. Protein sequence: CASSLGLGKKSFF. The V call is TRBV7-2, the J call TRBJ2-1; D gene unclear. The CDR3 totals 13 residues. The V end lost 1 base, the J end lost 15 bases, and 16 bases lay between the germline ends. Germline loops: CDR1 SGHTA, CDR2 FQGNSA.

The rearrangement uses TRBV27 and TRBJ2-1, with a weak D call TRBD2 (5 bases). Between the trimmed V and J ends, which lost 3 bases and 5 bases, there was a span of 17 bases. The germline CDR1 and CDR2 sequences are MNHEY and SMNVEV (reference sequence). The CDR3 extends over 16 amino acids. CDR3 sequence reads: CASSFLGVGNDNEQFF. Here the CDR3 DNA reads TGTGCCAGCAGTTTTCTCGGGGTGGGAAATGACAATGAGCAGTTCTTC.

This rearrangement joins TRBV7-9 to TRBJ2-1, with no clear D. Trimming removed 2 bases from V and 9 bases from J, with 14 bases in between. The CDR3 is made up of 14 amino acids. The germline gives CDR1 SEHNR, CDR2 FQNEAQ (reference sequence). Here the CDR3 reads CASSLIGRLGEQFF. In nucleotides, the CDR3 is TGTGCCAGCAGCTTAATAGGCAGACTCGGTGAGCAGTTCTTC.

The CDR3 region has the DNA TGTGCCAGCAGCTTAACGGGTTCGGATACGCAGTATTTT. The encoded protein is CASSLTGSDTQYF. J is TRBJ2-3 and V is TRBV11-3; D unclear. The CDR3 spans 13 residues. Germline V lookup: CDR1 SGHNT, CDR2 YENEEA. V lost 2 bases to trimming and J lost 6 bases, with 9 bases between them.

The gene calls are TRBV9 and TRBJ2-2, with 8 bases aligning to TRBD2. CDR3 size: 16 residues. Germline lookup yields CDR1 SGDLS and CDR2 YYNGEE. J lost 1 base, V lost 4 bases, and 6 bases had no gene match. In DNA, the CDR3 is TGTGCCAGCAGCCCAAGGACTAGCAAGAACACCGGGGAGCTGTTTTTT. Its protein product is CASSPRTSKNTGELFF.